This note documents a single TCR beta chain sequence. No antigen is known for it. The sample belongs to a study of CD8 T cell repertoires and HIV-1 epitope variants. For the study at large: Controls were a CMV, EBV and flu peptide pool, Ebola AY9 negative control, and no-peptide well. Tested: three Gag epitope families, Nef HW9 and YT9. The baseline condition was 1M T cells left uncultured.

Method: immunoSEQ multiplex PCR; TCRdb's copy keeps in-frame clones and lacks some. Of about 3,200 clones in the sample, roughly three fifths were seen once. Notes on the study in general: Most of the nine antigen-specific clonotypes appeared cross-reactive to autologous or escape variants.

The V end was cut by 1 base, the J end by 8 bases, with 11 bases between. The CDR3 contains 14 residues. In germline, CDR1 is MGHRA, CDR2 YSYEKL. Sequencing was performed on cultured CD8+ T cells derived from PBMCs. The genes are TRBV4-1 and TRBJ1-4, with a possible D match to TRBD1 (5 bases). This TCR was recovered from a male donor with HIV. The CDR3 region is CASSQVVGDEKLFF. CDR3 coding DNA: TGCGCCAGCAGCCAAGTAGTTGGGGACGAAAAACTGTTTTTT.